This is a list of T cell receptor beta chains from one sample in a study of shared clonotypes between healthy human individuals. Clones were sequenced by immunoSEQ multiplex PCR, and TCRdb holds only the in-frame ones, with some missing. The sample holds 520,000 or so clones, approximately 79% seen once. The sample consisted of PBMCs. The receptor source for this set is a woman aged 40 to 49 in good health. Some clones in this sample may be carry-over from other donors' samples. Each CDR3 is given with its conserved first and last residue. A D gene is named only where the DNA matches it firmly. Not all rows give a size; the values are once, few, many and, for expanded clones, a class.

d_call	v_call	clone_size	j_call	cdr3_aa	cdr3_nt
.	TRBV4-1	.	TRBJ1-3	CASSQGAARRGTIYF	TGCGCCAGCAGCCAAGGCGCCGCTCGGAGGGGCACCATATATTTT
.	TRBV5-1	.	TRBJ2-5	CASTDSQETQYF	TGCGCCAGCACGGACTCGCAAGAGACCCAGTACTTC
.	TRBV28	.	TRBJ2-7	CASSSGGPEQYF	TGTGCCAGCAGTAGCGGAGGTCCCGAGCAGTACTTC
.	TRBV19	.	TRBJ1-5	CASSISVGQPQHF	TGTGCCAGTAGTATTTCGGTAGGGCAGCCCCAGCATTTT
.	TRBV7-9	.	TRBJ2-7	CASSRTSYEQYF	TGTGCCAGCAGCCGGACGTCCTACGAGCAGTACTTC
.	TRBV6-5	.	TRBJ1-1	CASSPGVVNTEAFF	TGTGCCAGCAGCCCAGGGGTGGTGAACACTGAAGCTTTCTTT
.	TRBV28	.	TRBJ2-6	CASSPNRGGGANVLTF	TGTGCCAGCAGTCCAAACAGGGGAGGTGGGGCCAACGTCCTGACTTTC
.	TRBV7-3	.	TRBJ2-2	CASSPLANTGELFF	TGTGCCAGCAGCCCCCTAGCGAACACCGGGGAGCTGTTTTTT
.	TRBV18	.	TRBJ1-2	CASSPPGGHRIYGYTF	TGTGCCAGCTCACCACCCGGAGGGCACAGGATCTATGGCTACACCTTC
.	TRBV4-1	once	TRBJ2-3	CASSQQGLGTDTQYF	TGCGCCAGCAGCCAACAAGGACTGGGTACAGATACGCAGTATTTT
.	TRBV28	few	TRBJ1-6	CASRDHADNSPLHF	TGTGCCAGCAGGGACCATGCCGATAATTCACCCCTCCACTTT
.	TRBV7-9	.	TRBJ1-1	CASSFAQGTEAFF	TGTGCCAGCAGCTTTGCCCAGGGCACTGAAGCTTTCTTT
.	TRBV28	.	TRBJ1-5	CASTKPPDRDPRQPQHF	TGTGCCAGCACCAAGCCACCTGACCGGGACCCGAGGCAGCCCCAGCATTTT
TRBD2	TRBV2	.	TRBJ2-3	CASSSGGPTDTQYF	TGTGCCAGCAGCTCGGGAGGGCCGACAGATACGCAGTATTTT
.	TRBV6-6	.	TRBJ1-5	CASSPQSNQPQHF	TGTGCCAGCAGTCCACAGAGCAATCAGCCCCAGCATTTT
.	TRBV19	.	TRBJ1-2	CASRTRTSNYGYTF	TGTGCCAGTAGGACCCGGACATCTAACTATGGCTACACCTTC
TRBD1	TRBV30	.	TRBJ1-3	CAWRGQPTVGNTIYF	TGTGCCTGGAGGGGACAGCCAACGGTGGGAAACACCATATATTTT
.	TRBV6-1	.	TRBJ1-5	CASRKKGGQPQHF	TGTGCCAGCAGAAAAAAGGGTGGTCAGCCCCAGCATTTT
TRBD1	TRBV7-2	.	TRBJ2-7	CASSPDRAILTEQYF	TGTGCCAGCAGCCCTGACAGGGCGATTCTTACGGAGCAGTACTTC
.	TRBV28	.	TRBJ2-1	CASSPPLLAYNEQFF	TGTGCCAGCAGCCCCCCGCTTCTAGCCTACAATGAGCAGTTCTTC
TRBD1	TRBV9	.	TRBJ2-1	CASSVRDRLMGQFF	TGTGCCAGCAGCGTCCGGGACAGGCTAATGGGGCAGTTCTTC
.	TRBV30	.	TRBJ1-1	CAWSVGIKNTEAFF	TGTGCCTGGAGTGTGGGGATCAAGAACACTGAAGCTTTCTTT
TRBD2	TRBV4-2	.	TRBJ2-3	CASSQTKTGLAPDTQYF	TGTGCCAGCAGCCAGACCAAAACGGGACTAGCCCCAGATACGCAGTATTTT
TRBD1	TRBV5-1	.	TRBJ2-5	CASSEGARETQYF	TGCGCCAGCAGCGAGGGGGCGCGGGAGACCCAGTACTTC
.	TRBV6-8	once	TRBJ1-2	CASSYWPRTVANYGYTF	TGTGCCAGCAGTTATTGGCCCCGGACAGTGGCTAACTATGGCTACACCTTC
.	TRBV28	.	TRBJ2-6	CASCSGRLSGANVLTF	TGTGCCAGCTGCTCGGGACGCCTCTCTGGGGCCAACGTCCTGACTTTC
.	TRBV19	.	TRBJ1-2	CASSIEIFSGYTF	TGTGCCAGTAGTATTGAGATTTTTAGCGGCTACACCTTC
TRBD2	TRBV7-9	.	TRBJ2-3	CASSPLVGTRMYF	TGTGCCAGCAGCCCACTCGTGGGGACTAGGATGTATTTT
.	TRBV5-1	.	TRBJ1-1	CASSLVRNTEAFF	TGCGCCAGCAGCTTGGTCCGGAACACTGAAGCTTTCTTT
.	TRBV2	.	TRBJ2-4	CASRREGQNIQYF	TGTGCCAGCAGGCGGGAAGGACAAAACATTCAGTACTTC
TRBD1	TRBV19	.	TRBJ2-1	CASGRTGQHNEQFF	TGTGCCAGTGGCAGGACAGGGCAGCACAATGAGCAGTTCTTC
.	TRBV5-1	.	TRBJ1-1	CASSLDPPGRLNTEAFF	TGCGCCAGCAGCTTGGACCCGCCCGGACGGCTGAACACTGAAGCTTTCTTT
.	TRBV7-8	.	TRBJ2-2	CASSPGAGELFF	TGTGCCAGCTCCCCCGGGGCCGGGGAGCTGTTTTTT
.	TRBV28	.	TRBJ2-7	CASSFGTVDYEQYF	TGTGCCAGCAGTTTTGGGACTGTGGACTACGAGCAGTACTTC
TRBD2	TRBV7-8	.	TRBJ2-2	CASSPLASGGELFF	TGTGCCAGCAGTCCACTAGCGAGCGGCGGGGAGCTGTTTTTT
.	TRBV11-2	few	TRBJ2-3	CASSSRKEATDTQYF	TGTGCCAGCAGCTCCCGAAAGGAGGCGACAGATACGCAGTATTTT
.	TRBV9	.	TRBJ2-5	CASSVEARSAQETQYF	TGTGCCAGCAGCGTAGAGGCCAGGAGCGCCCAAGAGACCCAGTACTTC
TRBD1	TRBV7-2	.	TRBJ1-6	CASSSGTGMFGSPLHF	TGTGCCAGCAGCTCCGGGACAGGGATGTTTGGTTCACCCCTCCACTTT
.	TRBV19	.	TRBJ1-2	CASSISGIHRGYTF	TGTGCCAGTAGTATTTCGGGGATTCATAGAGGCTACACCTTC
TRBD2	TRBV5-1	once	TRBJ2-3	CASSSVSAGGTDTQYF	TGCGCCAGCAGCTCCGTGTCAGCGGGAGGGACAGATACGCAGTATTTT
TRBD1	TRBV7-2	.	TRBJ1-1	CASQRQGGYTEAFF	TGTGCCAGCCAGCGACAGGGAGGGTACACTGAAGCTTTCTTT
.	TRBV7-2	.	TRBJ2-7	CASSLDRVEQYF	TGTGCCAGCAGCTTAGACAGGGTCGAGCAGTACTTC
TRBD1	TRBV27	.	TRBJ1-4	CASSPDRGGNEKLFF	TGTGCCAGCAGCCCCGACAGGGGTGGGAATGAAAAACTGTTTTTT
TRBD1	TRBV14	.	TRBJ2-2	CASSPTGTGELFF	TGTGCCAGCAGCCCGACAGGGACGGGGGAGCTGTTTTTT
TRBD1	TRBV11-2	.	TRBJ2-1	CASSLDRTNEQFF	TGTGCCAGCAGCTTGGACAGGACCAATGAGCAGTTCTTC
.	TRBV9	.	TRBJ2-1	CASSPFSVGGSYEQFF	TGTGCCAGCAGCCCCTTCAGCGTTGGTGGGTCCTATGAGCAGTTCTTC
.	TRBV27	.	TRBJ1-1	CASSTHRIPNTEAFF	TGTGCCAGCAGTACCCACAGGATTCCAAACACTGAAGCTTTCTTT
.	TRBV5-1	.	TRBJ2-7	CASSLDAYYEQYF	TGCGCCAGCAGTTTGGACGCATACTACGAGCAGTACTTC